This T cell receptor (beta chain) is drawn from a study of shared clonotypes between healthy human individuals. The study, taken as a whole, reports: The diversity represented, both genetic and in exposure history, was limited by few donors.

The V and J ends lost 4 bases and 2 bases, in that order; junction bases with no gene match: 5. This CDR3 is built from 14 residues. The germline V gene has CDR1 SGHNT and CDR2 YYREEE (reference sequence). Naive-designated CD8 cells lacked CD45RO, were positively enriched for CCR7, and omitted terminally differentiated effector memory CD45RA+ cells. Using immunoSEQ multiplex PCR, the repertoire was profiled, and TCRdb retains in-frame clones only, with some absent. Of around 2,000,000 clones in the sample, over 85% are singletons; the top ten hold around 1.2%. As concerns this clone: Its antigen is not identified. Other DNA sequences in the sample encode the same CDR3.

The sample taken for sequencing was naive CD8+ T cells sorted from blood. The clonotype was recovered from a man younger than 35 in good health. The chain carries TRBV5-4 and TRBJ2-5, with TRBD1 matching 7 bases. In DNA form, the CDR3 reads TGTGCCAGCAGCGCCGGGACAGCGCAAGAGACCCAGTACTTC. Its translation is CASSAGTAQETQYF. Supplemented by reference TRBV5-4 and TRBJ2-5, the full variable domain reads ETGVTQSPTHLIKTRGQQVTLRCSSQSGHNTVSWYQQALGQGPQFIFQYYREEENGRGNFPPRFSGLQFPNYSSELNVNALELDDSALYLCASSAGTAQETQYFGPGTRLLVL.